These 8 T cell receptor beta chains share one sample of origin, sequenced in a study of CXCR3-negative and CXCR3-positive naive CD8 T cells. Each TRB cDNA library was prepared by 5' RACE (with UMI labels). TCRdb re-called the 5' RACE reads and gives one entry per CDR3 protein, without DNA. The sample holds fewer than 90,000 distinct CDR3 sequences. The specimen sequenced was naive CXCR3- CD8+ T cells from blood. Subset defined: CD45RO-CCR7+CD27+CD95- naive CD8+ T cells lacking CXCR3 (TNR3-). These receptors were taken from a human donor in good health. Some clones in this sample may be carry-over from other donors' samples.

This CDR3 is CASEKGRGHGYTF. J is TRBJ1-2 and V is TRBV9; lacking DNA, the TRBD1 call made by TCRdb goes unchecked. The CDR3 extends over 13 amino acids. CDR1 is SGDLS, CDR2 YYNGEE, per germline. Looking up the rest from reference TRBV9 and TRBJ1-2 gives the full variable domain: DSGVTQTPKHLITATGQRVTLRCSPRSGDLSVYWYQQSLDQGLQFLIQYYNGEERAKGNILERFSAQQFPDLHSELNLSSLELGDSALYFCASEKGRGHGYTFGSGTRLTVV.

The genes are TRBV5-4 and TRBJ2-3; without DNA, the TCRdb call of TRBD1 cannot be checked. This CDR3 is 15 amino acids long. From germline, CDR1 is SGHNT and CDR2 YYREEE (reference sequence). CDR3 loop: CASSSGTGGADTQYF.

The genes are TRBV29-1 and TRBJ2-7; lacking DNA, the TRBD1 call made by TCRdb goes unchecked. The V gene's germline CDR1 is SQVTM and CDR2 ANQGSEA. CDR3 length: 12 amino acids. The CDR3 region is CSVVFREYEQYF.

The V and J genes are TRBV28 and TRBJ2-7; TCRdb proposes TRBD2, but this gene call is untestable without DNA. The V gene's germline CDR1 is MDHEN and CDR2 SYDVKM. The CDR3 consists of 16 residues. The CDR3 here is CASSQPWAQEEYEQYF.

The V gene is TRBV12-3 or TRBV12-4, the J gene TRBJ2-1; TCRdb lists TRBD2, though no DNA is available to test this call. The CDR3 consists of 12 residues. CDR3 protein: CASTETSDEQFF.

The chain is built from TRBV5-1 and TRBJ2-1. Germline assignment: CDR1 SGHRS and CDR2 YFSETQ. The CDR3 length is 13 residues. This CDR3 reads CASSLDQPNEQFF.

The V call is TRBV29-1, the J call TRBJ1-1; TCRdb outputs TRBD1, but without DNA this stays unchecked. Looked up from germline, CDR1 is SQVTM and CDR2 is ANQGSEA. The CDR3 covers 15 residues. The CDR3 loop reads CSVFDPGQMNTEAFF.

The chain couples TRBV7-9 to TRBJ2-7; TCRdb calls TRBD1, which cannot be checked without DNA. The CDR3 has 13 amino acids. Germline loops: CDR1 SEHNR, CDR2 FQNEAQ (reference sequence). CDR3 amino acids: CASRPTGYGEQYF.